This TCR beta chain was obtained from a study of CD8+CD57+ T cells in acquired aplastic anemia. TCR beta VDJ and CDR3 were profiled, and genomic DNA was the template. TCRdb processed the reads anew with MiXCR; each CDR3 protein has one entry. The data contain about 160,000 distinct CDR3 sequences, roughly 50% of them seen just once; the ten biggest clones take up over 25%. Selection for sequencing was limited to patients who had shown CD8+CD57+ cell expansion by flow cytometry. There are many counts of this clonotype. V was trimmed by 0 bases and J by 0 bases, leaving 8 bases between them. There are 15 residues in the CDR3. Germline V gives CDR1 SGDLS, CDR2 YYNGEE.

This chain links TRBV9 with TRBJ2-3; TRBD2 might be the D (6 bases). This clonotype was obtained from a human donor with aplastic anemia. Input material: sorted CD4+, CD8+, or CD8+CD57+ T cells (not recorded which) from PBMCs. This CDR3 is CASSVDGGSTDTQYF. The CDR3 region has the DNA TGTGCCAGCAGCGTAGATGGGGGGAGCACAGATACGCAGTATTTT.